This T cell receptor beta chain emerged from a study of shared clonotypes between healthy human individuals. The unsorted samples had about 95 million PBMCs used for genomic DNA. Sequencing was at deep level. Profiled with immunoSEQ multiplex PCR; TCRdb holds only in-frame clones, not every one. The table shows nearly 500,000 clones, with 75% to 85% occurring only once. Germline CDR1 and CDR2: KGHSH and LQKENI. With 6 bases clipped from V and 8 bases from J, the junction kept 9 bases outside the gene matches. The CDR3 has 15 residues. This TCR came from a woman aged 40 to 49 in good health. Some clones in this sample may be carry-over from other donors' samples. Sequenced: PBMCs. This chain uses TRBV18 with TRBJ2-1, with 11 bases lining up with TRBD2. CDR3 nucleotide sequence: TGTGCCAGCTCGGAGAAACTAGCGGGAGCGGATGAGCAGTTCTTC. Protein: CASSEKLAGADEQFF. The variable domain in full, with the rest retrieved from reference TRBV18 and TRBJ2-1, is NAGVMQNPRHLVRRRGQEARLRCSPMKGHSHVYWYRQLPEEGLKFMVYLQKENIIDESGMPKERFSAEFPKEGPSILRIQQVVRGDSAAYFCASSEKLAGADEQFFGPGTRLTVL.